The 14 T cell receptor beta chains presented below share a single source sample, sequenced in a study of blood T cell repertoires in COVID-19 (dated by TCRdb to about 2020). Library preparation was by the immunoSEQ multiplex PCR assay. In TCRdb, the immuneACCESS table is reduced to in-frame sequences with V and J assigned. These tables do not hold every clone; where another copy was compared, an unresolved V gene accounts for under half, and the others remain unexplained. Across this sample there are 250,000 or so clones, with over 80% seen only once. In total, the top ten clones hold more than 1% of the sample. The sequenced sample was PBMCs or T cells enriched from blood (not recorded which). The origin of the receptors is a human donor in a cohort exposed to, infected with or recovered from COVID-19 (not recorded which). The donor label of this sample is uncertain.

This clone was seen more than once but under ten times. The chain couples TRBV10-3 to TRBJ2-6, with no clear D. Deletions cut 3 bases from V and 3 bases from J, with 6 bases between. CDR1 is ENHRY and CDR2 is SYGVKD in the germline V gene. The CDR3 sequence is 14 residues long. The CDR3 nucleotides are TGTGCCATCAGTGATGTCGGTGGGGCCAACGTCCTGACTTTC. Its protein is CAISDVGGANVLTF.

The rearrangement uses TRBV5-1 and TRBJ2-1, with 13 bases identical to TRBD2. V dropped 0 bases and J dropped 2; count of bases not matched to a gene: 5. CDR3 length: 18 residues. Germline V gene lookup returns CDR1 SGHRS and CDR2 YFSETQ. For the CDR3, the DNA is TGCGCCAGCAGCTTGGAGGGACTAGCGGGGATTACCTACAATGAGCAGTTCTTC. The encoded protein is CASSLEGLAGITYNEQFF.

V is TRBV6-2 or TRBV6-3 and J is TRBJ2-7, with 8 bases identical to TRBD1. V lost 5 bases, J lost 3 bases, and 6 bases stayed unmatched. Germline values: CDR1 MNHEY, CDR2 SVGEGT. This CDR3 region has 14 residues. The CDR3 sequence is CASSMSGTGYEQYF. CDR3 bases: TGTGCCAGCAGTATGTCAGGGACAGGCTACGAGCAGTACTTC.

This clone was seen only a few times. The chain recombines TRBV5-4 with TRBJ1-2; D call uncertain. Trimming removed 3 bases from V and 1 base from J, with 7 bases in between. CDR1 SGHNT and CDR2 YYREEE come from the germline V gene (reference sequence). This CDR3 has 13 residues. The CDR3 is CASSSSVNYGYTF. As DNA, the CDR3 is TGTGCCAGCAGCTCCTCAGTTAACTATGGCTACACCTTC.

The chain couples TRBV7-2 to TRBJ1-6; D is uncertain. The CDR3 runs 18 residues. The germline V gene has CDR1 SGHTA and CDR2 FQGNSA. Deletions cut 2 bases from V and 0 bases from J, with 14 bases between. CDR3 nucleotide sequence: TGTGCCAGCAGCTTACCACCTCTGAAGAGCTCCTATAATTCACCCCTCCACTTT. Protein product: CASSLPPLKSSYNSPLHF.

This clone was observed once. As DNA, the CDR3 is TGTGCCAGCAGCTTAGCGCTCAGGGTCGGAAGCTCCTACAATGAGCAGTTCTTC. This sequence encodes CASSLALRVGSSYNEQFF. The chain joins TRBV7-2 to TRBJ2-1; perhaps TRBD1 as D (5 bases). The CDR3 sequence is 18 residues long. V gave up 0 bases and J gave up 0 bases, with 15 bases separating them. From germline, CDR1 is SGHTA and CDR2 FQGNSA.

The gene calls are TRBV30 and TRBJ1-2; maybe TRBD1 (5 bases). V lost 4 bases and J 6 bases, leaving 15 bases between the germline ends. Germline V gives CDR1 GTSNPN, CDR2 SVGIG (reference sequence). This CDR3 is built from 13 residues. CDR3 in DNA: TGTGCCTGGACCCCCAGGACGGACAATGGCTACACCTTC. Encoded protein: CAWTPRTDNGYTF.

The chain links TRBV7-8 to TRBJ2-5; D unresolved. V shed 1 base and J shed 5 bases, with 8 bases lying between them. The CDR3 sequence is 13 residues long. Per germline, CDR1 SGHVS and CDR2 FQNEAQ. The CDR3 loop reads CASSLGGMETQYF. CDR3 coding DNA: TGTGCCAGCAGCTTAGGAGGAATGGAGACCCAGTACTTC. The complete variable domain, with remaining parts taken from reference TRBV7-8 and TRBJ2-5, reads GAGVSQSPRYKVAKRGQDVALRCDPISGHVSLFWYQQALGQGPEFLTYFQNEAQLDKSGLPSDRFFAERPEGSVSTLKIQRTQQEDSAVYLCASSLGGMETQYFGPGTRLLVL.

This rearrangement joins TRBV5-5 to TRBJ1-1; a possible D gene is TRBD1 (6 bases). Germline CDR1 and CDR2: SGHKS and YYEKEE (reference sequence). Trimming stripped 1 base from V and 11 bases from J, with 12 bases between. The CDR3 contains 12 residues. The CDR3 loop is CASSLQGWWAFF. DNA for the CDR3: TGTGCCAGCAGCTTGCAGGGGTGGTGGGCTTTCTTT.

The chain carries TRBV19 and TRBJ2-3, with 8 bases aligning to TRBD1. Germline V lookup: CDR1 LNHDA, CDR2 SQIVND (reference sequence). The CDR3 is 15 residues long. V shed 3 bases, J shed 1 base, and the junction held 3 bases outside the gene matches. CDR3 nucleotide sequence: TGTGCCAGTAGTATCCTGACAGGGGGCACAGATACGCAGTATTTT. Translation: CASSILTGGTDTQYF.

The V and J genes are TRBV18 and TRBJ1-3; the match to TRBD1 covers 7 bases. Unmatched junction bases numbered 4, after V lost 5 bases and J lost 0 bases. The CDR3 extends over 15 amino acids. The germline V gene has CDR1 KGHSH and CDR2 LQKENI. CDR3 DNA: TGTGCCAGCTCATCAGGGGGGAGCTCTGGAAACACCATATATTTT. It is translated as CASSSGGSSGNTIYF. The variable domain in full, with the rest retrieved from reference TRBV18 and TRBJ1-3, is NAGVMQNPRHLVRRRGQEARLRCSPMKGHSHVYWYRQLPEEGLKFMVYLQKENIIDESGMPKERFSAEFPKEGPSILRIQQVVRGDSAAYFCASSSGGSSGNTIYFGEGSWLTVV.

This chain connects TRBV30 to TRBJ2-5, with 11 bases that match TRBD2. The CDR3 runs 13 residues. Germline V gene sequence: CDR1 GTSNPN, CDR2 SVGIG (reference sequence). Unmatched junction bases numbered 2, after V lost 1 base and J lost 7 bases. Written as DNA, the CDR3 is TGTGCCTGGAGTGGCCTAGCGGGGGGGACCCAGTACTTC. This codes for CAWSGLAGGTQYF.

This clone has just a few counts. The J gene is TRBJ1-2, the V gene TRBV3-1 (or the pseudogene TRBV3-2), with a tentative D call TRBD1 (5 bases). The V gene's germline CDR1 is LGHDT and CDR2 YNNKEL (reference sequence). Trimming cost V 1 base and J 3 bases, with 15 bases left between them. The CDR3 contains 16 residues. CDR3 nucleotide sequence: TGTGCCAGCAGCCAAGGGAGGGGTGAGCGAGACTATGGCTACACCTTC. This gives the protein CASSQGRGERDYGYTF.

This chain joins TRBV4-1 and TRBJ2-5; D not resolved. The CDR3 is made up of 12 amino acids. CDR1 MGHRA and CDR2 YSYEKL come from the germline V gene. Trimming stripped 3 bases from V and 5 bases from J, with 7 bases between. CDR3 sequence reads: CASSHGRETQYF. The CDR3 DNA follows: TGCGCCAGCAGCCACGGTCGCGAGACCCAGTACTTC.